This is a list of T cell receptor beta chains from one sample in a study of blood T cell repertoires in COVID-19. The data were produced by immunoSEQ multiplex PCR, yet TCRdb's version contains in-frame clones alone and is incomplete. The table lists around 320,000 clones, roughly 90% of them singletons. Sequencing input: PBMCs or T cells enriched from blood (not recorded which). All receptors derive from a woman aged 30 to 39 who had been exposed to COVID-19. CDR3s include the opening cysteine and the closing phenylalanine or tryptophan. Fields, in order: CDR3 protein, D gene, J gene, V gene, clone size. The D gene is left open where the match is weak. Some rows have no size entry. The others give once, few or many, or a class for an expanded clone.

CAISERGTSLRANYGYTF | . | TRBJ1-2 | TRBV10-3 | .
CASSPERGRTGELFF | TRBD1 | TRBJ2-2 | TRBV5-1 | .
CASSVQGGNSPLHF | . | TRBJ1-6 | TRBV18 | .
CASSLDYTRNTEAFF | . | TRBJ1-1 | TRBV7-2 | few
CASSVMGGGAHEQYF | TRBD2 | TRBJ2-7 | TRBV9 | few
CASSVGPVGTGDGNTIYF | TRBD1 | TRBJ1-3 | TRBV9 | .
CASRDRADTEAFF | TRBD1 | TRBJ1-1 | TRBV19 | .
CASSLDRGYGYTF | TRBD1 | TRBJ1-2 | TRBV7-3 | once
CASSPIGTGQTGELFF | TRBD1 | TRBJ2-2 | TRBV14 | .
CASSSGVRETQYF | . | TRBJ2-5 | TRBV7-3 | .
CASTPAGTGAGYTF | . | TRBJ1-2 | TRBV21-1 | .
CASSVTGTPNQPQHF | . | TRBJ1-5 | TRBV9 | .
CASSPQGGGTGELFF | TRBD1 | TRBJ2-2 | TRBV5-1 | .
CASSLRNTIYF | . | TRBJ1-3 | TRBV7-9 | .
CAWSKQENEKLFF | . | TRBJ1-4 | TRBV30 | .
CATSDTGTSGGTGELFF | TRBD2 | TRBJ2-2 | TRBV24-1 | .
CASSLGTTYTDTQYF | . | TRBJ2-3 | TRBV19 | .
CASSFSGGKGTYEQYF | TRBD2 | TRBJ2-7 | TRBV7-2 | .
CASSPGGQGYGYTF | TRBD1 | TRBJ1-2 | TRBV3-1/TRBV3-2 | .
CASSHSGGAQETQYF | TRBD2 | TRBJ2-5 | TRBV3-1/TRBV3-2 | .
CASSLFISQPQHF | . | TRBJ1-5 | TRBV27 | few
CASSAGQGHYGYTF | TRBD1 | TRBJ1-2 | TRBV18 | .
CAISDPDRGNGQPQHF | TRBD1 | TRBJ1-5 | TRBV10-3 | .
CASTGQGNTGELFF | TRBD1 | TRBJ2-2 | TRBV5-1 | .
CASSPALTGLSTEAFF | . | TRBJ1-1 | TRBV7-2 | .
CASSYEYALYF | . | TRBJ2-7 | TRBV6-5 | .
CASSPQEGQGNYEQYF | . | TRBJ2-7 | TRBV12-1 | .
CSVERGVGVRVNPEAFF | . | TRBJ1-1 | TRBV29-1 | .
CASSPRTGSGGALPGIQYF | TRBD2 | TRBJ2-5 | TRBV27 | .
CASSVAGLAGGRETQYF | TRBD2 | TRBJ2-5 | TRBV9 | .
CASSQDLQGPYNEQFF | . | TRBJ2-1 | TRBV3-1/TRBV3-2 | .
CASSRTSGGYDEQFF | TRBD2 | TRBJ2-1 | TRBV19 | once
CASSLLQGKLFF | TRBD1 | TRBJ1-4 | TRBV11-2 | .
CASSLQPGQVETQYF | TRBD1 | TRBJ2-5 | TRBV7-7 | .
CASSVVVEDTQYF | . | TRBJ2-3 | TRBV9 | .
CASNQGTGNTIYF | . | TRBJ1-3 | TRBV6-5 | .
CAKGQGNSPLHF | TRBD1 | TRBJ1-6 | TRBV2 | .
CASSLAGSQETQYF | . | TRBJ2-5 | TRBV5-6 | few
CASSLKTNQPQHF | . | TRBJ1-5 | TRBV12-3/TRBV12-4 | .
CASSWDSENQPQHF | TRBD1 | TRBJ1-5 | TRBV6-2/TRBV6-3 | .
CASSFTGPPSYEQYF | . | TRBJ2-7 | TRBV5-1 | .
CASSLSWEGWYGYTF | . | TRBJ1-2 | TRBV27 | .
CASSYHLPTVNYGYTF | . | TRBJ1-2 | TRBV6-2/TRBV6-3 | .
CASSHMKGYTF | . | TRBJ1-2 | TRBV3-1/TRBV3-2 | once
CASSLEGTSGDTIYF | . | TRBJ1-3 | TRBV5-1 | .
CASRGSTGINQPQHF | . | TRBJ1-5 | TRBV27 | once
CASSLQGAAGNTIYF | TRBD1 | TRBJ1-3 | TRBV6-5 | .
CASSNGQGGFTEAFF | TRBD1 | TRBJ1-1 | TRBV5-1 | .
CASSIHKARSNQPQHF | . | TRBJ1-5 | TRBV19 | .
CASSQRRWQPQHF | . | TRBJ1-5 | TRBV12-3/TRBV12-4 | .
CASSQGGEKLFF | . | TRBJ1-4 | TRBV23-1 | .
CASSGGSLGTGELFF | . | TRBJ2-2 | TRBV2 | .
CASSQNRVTEAFF | . | TRBJ1-1 | TRBV6-6 | .
CAIRGDSSNSPLHF | TRBD1 | TRBJ1-6 | TRBV10-3 | .
CASSVGPQSNEKLFF | . | TRBJ1-4 | TRBV9 | .
CATSDNSDSPTDTQYF | . | TRBJ2-3 | TRBV24-1 | .
CASSAGTENGYTF | TRBD1 | TRBJ1-2 | TRBV7-9 | few